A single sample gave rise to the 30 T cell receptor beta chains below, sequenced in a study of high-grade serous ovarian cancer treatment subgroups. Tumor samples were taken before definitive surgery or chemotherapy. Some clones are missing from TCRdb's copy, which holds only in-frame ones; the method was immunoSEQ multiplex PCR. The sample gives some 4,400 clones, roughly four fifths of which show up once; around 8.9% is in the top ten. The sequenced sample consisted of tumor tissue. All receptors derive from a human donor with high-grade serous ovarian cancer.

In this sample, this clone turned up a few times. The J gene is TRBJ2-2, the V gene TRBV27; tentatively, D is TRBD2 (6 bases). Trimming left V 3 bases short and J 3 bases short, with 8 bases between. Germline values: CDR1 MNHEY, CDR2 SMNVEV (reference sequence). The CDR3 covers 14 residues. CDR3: CASSLGGYTGELFF. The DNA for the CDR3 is TGTGCCAGCAGTTTGGGGGGTTACACCGGGGAGCTGTTTTTT.

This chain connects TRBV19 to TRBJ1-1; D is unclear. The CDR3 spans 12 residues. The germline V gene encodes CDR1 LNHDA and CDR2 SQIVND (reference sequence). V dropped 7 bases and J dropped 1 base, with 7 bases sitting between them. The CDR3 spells CASNDPNTEAFF. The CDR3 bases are TGTGCCAGTAATGACCCGAACACTGAAGCTTTCTTT.

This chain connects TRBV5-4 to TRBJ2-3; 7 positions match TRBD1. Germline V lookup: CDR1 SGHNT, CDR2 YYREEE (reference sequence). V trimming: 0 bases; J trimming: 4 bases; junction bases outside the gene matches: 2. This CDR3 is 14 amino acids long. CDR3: CASSLGQGSDTQYF. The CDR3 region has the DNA TGTGCCAGCAGCTTGGGACAGGGATCAGATACGCAGTATTTT.

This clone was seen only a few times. The CDR3, as DNA: TGTGCCAGCAGCTCTTCTCTAGCGGGGGTGTTGGTTGGGGAGACCCAGTACTTC. Encoded protein: CASSSSLAGVLVGETQYF. The chain joins TRBV5-4 to TRBJ2-5; 10 nucleotides align to TRBD2. The germline CDR1 and CDR2 sequences are SGHNT and YYREEE (reference sequence). The CDR3 consists of 18 residues. With 3 bases clipped from V and 5 bases from J, the junction kept 16 bases outside the gene matches.

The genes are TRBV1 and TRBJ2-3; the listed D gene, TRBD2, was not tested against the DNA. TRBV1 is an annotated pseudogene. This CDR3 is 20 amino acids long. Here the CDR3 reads CTSSAKPTGRRGGITDTQYF. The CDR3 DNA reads TGCACCAGCAGCGCTAAGCCGACGGGGCGACGGGGGGGCATCACAGATACGCAGTATTTT.

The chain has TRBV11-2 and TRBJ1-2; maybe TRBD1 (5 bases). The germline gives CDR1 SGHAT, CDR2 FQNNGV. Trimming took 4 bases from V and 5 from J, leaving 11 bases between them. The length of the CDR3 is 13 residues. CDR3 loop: CASSSSGLYGYTF. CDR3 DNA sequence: TGTGCCAGCAGCTCTTCAGGGTTGTATGGCTACACCTTC.

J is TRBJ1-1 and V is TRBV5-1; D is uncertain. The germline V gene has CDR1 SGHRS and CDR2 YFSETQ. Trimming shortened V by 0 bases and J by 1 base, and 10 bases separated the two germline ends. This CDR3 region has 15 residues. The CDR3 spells CASSLEGSPNTEAFF. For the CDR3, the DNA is TGCGCCAGCAGCTTGGAAGGCAGCCCGAACACTGAAGCTTTCTTT.

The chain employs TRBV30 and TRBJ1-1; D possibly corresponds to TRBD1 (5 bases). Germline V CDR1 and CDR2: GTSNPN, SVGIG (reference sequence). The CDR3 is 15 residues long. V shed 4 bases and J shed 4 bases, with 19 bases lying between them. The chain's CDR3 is CAWTVVGLTGTEAFF. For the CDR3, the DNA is TGTGCCTGGACAGTAGTAGGCCTTACAGGCACTGAAGCTTTCTTT. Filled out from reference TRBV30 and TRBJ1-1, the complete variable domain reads SQTIHQWPATLVQPVGSPLSLECTVEGTSNPNLYWYRQAAGRGLQLLFYSVGIGQISSEVPQNLSASRPQDRQFILSSKKLLLSDSGFYLCAWTVVGLTGTEAFFGQGTRLTVV.

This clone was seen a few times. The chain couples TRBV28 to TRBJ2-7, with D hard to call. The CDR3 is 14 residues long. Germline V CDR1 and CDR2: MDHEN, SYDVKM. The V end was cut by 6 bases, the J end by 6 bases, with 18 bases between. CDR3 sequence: CASRVPASLREQYF. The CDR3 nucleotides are TGTGCCAGCAGGGTACCCGCCTCGTTACGCGAGCAGTACTTC.

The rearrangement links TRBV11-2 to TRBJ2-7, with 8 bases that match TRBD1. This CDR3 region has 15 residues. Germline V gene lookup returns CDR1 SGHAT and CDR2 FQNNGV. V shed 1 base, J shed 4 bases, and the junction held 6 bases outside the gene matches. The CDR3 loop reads CASSLVARGQYEQYF. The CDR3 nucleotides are TGTGCCAGCAGCTTAGTAGCCAGGGGGCAATACGAGCAGTACTTC. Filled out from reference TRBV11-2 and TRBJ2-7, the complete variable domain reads EAGVAQSPRYKIIEKRQSVAFWCNPISGHATLYWYQQILGQGPKLLIQFQNNGVVDDSQLPKDRFSAERLKGVDSTLKIQPAKLEDSAVYLCASSLVARGQYEQYFGPGTRLTVT.

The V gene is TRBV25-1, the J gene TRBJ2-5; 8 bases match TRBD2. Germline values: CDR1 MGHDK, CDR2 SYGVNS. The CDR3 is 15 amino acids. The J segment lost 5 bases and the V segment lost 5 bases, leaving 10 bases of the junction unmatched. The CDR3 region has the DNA TGTGCCAGCAGTTGGAGGGCGGGAGGAGGGGAGACCCAGTACTTC. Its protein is CASSWRAGGGETQYF.

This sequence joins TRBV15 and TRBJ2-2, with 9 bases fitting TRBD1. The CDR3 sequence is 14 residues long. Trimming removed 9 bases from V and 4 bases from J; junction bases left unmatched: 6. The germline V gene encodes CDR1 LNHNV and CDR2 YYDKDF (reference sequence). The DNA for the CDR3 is TGTGCCACAAGACAGGGGGGGGCCACCGGGGAGCTGTTTTTT. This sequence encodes CATRQGGATGELFF. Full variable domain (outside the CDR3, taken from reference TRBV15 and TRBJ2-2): DAMVIQNPRYQVTQFGKPVTLSCSQTLNHNVMYWYQQKSSQAPKLLFHYYDKDFNNEADTPDNFQSRRPNTSFCFLDIRSPGLGDTAMYLCATRQGGATGELFFGEGSRLTVL.

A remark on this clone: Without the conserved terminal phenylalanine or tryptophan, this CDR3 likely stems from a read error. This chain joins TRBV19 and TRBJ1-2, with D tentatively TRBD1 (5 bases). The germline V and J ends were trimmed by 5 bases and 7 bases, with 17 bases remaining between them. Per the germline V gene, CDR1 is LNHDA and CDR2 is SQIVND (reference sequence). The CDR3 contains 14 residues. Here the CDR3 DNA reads TGTGCCAGTAGTGTACGAACGAGCAGGGTTGGCTACACCTCC. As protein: CASSVRTSRVGYTS.

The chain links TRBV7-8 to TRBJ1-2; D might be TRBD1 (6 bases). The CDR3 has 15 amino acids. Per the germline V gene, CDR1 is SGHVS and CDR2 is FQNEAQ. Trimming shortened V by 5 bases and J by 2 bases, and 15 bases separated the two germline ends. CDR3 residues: CASSPRTASNYGYTF. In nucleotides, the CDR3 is TGTGCCAGCAGCCCCCGGACAGCCTCCAACTATGGCTACACCTTC.

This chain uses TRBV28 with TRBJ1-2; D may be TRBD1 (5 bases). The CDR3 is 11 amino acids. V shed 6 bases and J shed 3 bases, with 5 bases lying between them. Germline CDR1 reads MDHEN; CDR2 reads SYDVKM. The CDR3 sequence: CASSRDYGYTF. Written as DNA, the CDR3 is TGTGCCAGCAGCAGGGACTATGGCTACACCTTC.

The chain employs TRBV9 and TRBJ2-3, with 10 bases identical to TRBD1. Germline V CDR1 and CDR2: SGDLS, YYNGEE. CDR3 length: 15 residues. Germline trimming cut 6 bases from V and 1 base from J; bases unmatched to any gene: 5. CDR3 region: CASTRTGGGTDTQYF. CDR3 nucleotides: TGTGCCAGCACCAGGACAGGGGGGGGCACAGATACGCAGTATTTT.

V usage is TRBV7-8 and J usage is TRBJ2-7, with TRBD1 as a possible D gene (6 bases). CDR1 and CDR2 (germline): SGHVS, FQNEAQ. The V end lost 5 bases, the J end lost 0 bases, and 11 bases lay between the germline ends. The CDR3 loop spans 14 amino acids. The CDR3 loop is CASSPGQSSYEQYF. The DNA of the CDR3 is TGTGCCAGCAGCCCAGGACAGAGCTCCTACGAGCAGTACTTC.

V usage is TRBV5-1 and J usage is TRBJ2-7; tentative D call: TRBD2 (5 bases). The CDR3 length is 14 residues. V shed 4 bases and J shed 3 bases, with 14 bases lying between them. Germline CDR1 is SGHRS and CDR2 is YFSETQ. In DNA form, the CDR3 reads TGCGCCAGCAGCGGTGGGAGAACCAACTACGAGCAGTACTTC. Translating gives CASSGGRTNYEQYF. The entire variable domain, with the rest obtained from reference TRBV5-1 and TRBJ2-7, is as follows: KAGVTQTPRYLIKTRGQQVTLSCSPISGHRSVSWYQQTPGQGLQFLFEYFSETQRNKGNFPGRFSGRQFSNSRSEMNVSTLELGDSALYLCASSGGRTNYEQYFGPGTRLTVT.

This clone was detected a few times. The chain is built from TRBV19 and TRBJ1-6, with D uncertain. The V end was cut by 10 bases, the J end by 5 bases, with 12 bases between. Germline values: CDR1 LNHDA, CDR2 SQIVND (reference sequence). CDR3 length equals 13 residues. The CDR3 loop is CATRGQNNSPLHF. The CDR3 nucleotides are TGTGCCACCCGAGGGCAGAATAATTCACCCCTCCACTTT.

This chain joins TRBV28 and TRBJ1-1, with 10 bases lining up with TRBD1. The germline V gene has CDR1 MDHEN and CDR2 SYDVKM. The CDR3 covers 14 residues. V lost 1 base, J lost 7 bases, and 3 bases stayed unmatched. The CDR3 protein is CASSLYRDRGEAFF. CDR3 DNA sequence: TGTGCCAGCAGTTTATACCGGGACAGGGGTGAAGCTTTCTTT.

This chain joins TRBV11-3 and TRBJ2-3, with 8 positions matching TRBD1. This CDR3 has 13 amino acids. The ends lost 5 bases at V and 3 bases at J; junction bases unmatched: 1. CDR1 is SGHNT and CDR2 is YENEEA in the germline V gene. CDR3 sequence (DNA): TGTGCCAGCAGCGACAGGGGTACAGATACGCAGTATTTT. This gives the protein CASSDRGTDTQYF.

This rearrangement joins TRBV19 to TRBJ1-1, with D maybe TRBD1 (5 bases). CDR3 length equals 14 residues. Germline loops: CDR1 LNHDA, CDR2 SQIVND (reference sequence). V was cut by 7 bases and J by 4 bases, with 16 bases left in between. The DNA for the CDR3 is TGTGCCAGTACCCAGGGCCCTGGGGGCACTGAAGCTTTCTTT. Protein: CASTQGPGGTEAFF. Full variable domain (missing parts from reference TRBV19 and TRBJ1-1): DGGITQSPKYLFRKEGQNVTLSCEQNLNHDAMYWYRQDPGQGLRLIYYSQIVNDFQKGDIAEGYSVSREKKESFPLTVTSAQKNPTAFYLCASTQGPGGTEAFFGQGTRLTVV.

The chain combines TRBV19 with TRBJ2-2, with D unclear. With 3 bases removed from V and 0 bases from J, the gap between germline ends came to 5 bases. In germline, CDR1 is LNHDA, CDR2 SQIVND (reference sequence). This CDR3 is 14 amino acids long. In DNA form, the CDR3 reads TGTGCCAGTAGTATCAGTGCGAACACCGGGGAGCTGTTTTTT. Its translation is CASSISANTGELFF.

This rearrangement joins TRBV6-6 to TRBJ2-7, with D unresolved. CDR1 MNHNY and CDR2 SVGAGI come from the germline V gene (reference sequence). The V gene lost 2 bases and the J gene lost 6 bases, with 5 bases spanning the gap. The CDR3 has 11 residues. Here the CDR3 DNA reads TGTGCCAGCAGTTACGGGGTCGAGCAGTACTTC. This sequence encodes CASSYGVEQYF.

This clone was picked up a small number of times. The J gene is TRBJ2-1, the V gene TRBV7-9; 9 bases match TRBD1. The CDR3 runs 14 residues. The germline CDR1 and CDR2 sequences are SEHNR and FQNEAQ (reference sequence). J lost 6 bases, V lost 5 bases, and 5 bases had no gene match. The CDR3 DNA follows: TGTGCCAGCAGCCTCTCGGACAGGGGCAATGAGCAGTTCTTC. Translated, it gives CASSLSDRGNEQFF.

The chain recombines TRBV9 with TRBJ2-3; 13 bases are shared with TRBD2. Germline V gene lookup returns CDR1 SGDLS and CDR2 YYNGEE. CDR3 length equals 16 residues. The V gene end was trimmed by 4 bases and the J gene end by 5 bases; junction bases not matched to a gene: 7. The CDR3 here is CASSTTSGGSGDTQYF. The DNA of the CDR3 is TGTGCCAGCAGCACGACTAGCGGGGGGTCCGGAGATACGCAGTATTTT.

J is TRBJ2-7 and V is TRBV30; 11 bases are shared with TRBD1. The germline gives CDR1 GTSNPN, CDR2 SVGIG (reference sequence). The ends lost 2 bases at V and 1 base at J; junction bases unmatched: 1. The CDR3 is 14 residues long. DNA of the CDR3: TGTGCCTGGAGTTGGGACAGGGGGTCCTACGAGCAGTACTTC. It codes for CAWSWDRGSYEQYF.

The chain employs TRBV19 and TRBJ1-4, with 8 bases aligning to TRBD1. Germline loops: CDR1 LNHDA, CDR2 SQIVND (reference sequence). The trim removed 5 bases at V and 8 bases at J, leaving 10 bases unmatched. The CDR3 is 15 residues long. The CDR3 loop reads CASSPPAGGREKLFF. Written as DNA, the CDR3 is TGTGCCAGTAGTCCCCCCGCAGGGGGCAGGGAAAAACTGTTTTTT.

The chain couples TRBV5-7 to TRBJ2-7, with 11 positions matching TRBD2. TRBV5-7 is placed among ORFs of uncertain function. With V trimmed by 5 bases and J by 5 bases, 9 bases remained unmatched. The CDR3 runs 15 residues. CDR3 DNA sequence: TGTGCCAGCAGTCCACTAGCGGGAGCGTTAGACGAGCAGTACTTC. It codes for CASSPLAGALDEQYF.

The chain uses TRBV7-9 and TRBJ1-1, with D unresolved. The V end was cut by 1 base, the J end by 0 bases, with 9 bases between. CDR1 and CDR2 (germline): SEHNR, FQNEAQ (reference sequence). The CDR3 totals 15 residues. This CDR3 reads CASSLVSHLNTEAFF. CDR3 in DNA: TGTGCCAGCAGCTTAGTTAGTCATTTGAACACTGAAGCTTTCTTT.